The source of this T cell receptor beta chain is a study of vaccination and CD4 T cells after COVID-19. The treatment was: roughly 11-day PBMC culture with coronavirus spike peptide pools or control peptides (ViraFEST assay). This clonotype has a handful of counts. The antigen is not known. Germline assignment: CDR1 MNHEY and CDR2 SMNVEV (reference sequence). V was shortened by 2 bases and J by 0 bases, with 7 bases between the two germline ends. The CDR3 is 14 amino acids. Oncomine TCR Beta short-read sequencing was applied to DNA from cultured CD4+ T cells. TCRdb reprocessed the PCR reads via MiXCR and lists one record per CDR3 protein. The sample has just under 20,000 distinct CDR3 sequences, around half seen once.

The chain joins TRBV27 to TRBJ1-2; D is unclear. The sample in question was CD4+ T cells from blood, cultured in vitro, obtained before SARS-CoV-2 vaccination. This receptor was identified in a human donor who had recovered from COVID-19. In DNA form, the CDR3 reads TGTGCCAGCAGTTTAAACGGACCTAACTATGGCTACACCTTC. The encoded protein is CASSLNGPNYGYTF.